This TCR beta chain was documented in a study of T cell responses to AZD1222 COVID-19 vaccine. Overall study results and limits: Only 5 to 7 individuals given AZD1222 were seropositive at baseline. The donors showed a predominance of white British ancestry and of females, with possible underestimation of clonal diversity. After the peak T cell response, and only then, were repertoires sampled.

Notes on this clone: Its target is not known.

Measured with immunoSEQ multiplex PCR; TCRdb has only the in-frame clones, and not every one. The sample yields approximately 80,000 clones, roughly 88% seen once. This CDR3 spans 12 amino acids. The germline V gene has CDR1 LGHDT and CDR2 YNNKEL (reference sequence). V gave up 0 bases and J gave up 6 bases, with 5 bases separating them. The V and J genes are TRBV3-1 (or the pseudogene TRBV3-2) and TRBJ1-1, with D uncertain. Sequencing was performed on peripheral blood, taken 28 days after the second AZD1222 dose. This TCR was recovered from an adult who received the AZD1222 COVID-19 vaccine. The CDR3 region is CASSQDGPEAFF. CDR3 DNA: TGTGCCAGCAGCCAAGACGGCCCTGAAGCTTTCTTT.